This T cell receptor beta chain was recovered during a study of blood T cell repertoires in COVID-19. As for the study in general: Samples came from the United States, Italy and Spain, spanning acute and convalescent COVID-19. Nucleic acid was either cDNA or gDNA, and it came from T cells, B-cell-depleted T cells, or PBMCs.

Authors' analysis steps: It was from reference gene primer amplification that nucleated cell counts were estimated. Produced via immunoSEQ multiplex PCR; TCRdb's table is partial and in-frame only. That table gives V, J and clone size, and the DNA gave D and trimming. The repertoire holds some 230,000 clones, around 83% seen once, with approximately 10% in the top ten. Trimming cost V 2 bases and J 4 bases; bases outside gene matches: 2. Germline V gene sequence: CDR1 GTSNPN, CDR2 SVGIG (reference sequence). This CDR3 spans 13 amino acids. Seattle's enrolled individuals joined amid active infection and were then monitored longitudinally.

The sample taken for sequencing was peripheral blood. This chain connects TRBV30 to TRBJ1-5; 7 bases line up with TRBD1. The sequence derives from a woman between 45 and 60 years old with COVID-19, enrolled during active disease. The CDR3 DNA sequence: TGTGCCTGGAGTTGGGACAGTAATCAGCCCCAGCATTTT. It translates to CAWSWDSNQPQHF.